The rows below give T cell receptor beta chains drawn from one sample of a study of T cell repertoires in aging, cancer and after chemotherapy. One entry per CDR3 protein results from TCRdb running MiXCR on the multiplex PCR reads. The profile shows fewer than 11,000 distinct CDR3 sequences, under 50% of them singletons. Sample: blood. These receptors were taken from a human donor in good health. CDR3s include the opening cysteine and the closing phenylalanine or tryptophan. The D gene is left open where the match is weak. Not every row has a clone size; where given, it reads once, few, many or a size class.

CSVVGTRTDHEQYF | TGCAGCGTTGTAGGGACTAGGACGGACCACGAGCAGTACTTC | TRBV29-1 | medium-sized | TRBJ2-7 | TRBD2
CATTGSGYEQYF | TGTGCGACCACCGGGTCTGGCTACGAGCAGTACTTC | TRBV10-3 | . | TRBJ2-7 | .
CASSFSSGSSYNEQFF | TGTGCCAGCAGCTTTTCGAGCGGAAGCTCCTACAATGAGCAGTTCTTC | TRBV27 | . | TRBJ2-1 | .
CASSKRGYANEKLFF | TGTGCCAGCAGTAAAAGAGGGTACGCTAATGAAAAACTGTTTTTT | TRBV27 | few | TRBJ1-4 | .
CASSPGQYSGNTIYF | TGTGCCAGTAGTCCGGGACAATACTCTGGAAACACCATATATTTT | TRBV19 | few | TRBJ1-3 | .
CASSYRDRRNYGYTF | TGTGCCAGCAGTTACCGGGACAGGCGAAACTATGGCTACACCTTC | TRBV6-5 | few | TRBJ1-2 | TRBD1
CSVEPGHSGNTIYF | TGCAGCGTTGAACCCGGACACTCTGGAAACACCATATATTTT | TRBV29-1 | . | TRBJ1-3 | .
CATTSGYGYTF | TGTGCCACCACTTCAGGCTATGGCTACACCTTC | TRBV15 | few | TRBJ1-2 | .
CASSRTTNQETQYF | TGTGCCAGCAGCAGGACTACGAACCAAGAGACCCAGTACTTC | TRBV7-2 | . | TRBJ2-5 | .
CASSADQPSSYNEQFF | TGTGCCAGCAGTGCGGACCAACCGAGCTCCTACAATGAGCAGTTCTTC | TRBV6-1 | few | TRBJ2-1 | .
CASSYRGRETQYF | TGTGCCAGCAGTTACAGGGGGCGGGAGACCCAGTACTTC | TRBV6-5 | few | TRBJ2-5 | TRBD1
CASSQTWAYEQYF | TGTGCCAGCAGCCAAACCTGGGCATACGAGCAGTACTTC | TRBV5-6 | few | TRBJ2-7 | .
CASSPSTGIVTGELFF | TGTGCCAGCAGCCCTAGCACAGGGATAGTGACCGGGGAGCTGTTTTTT | TRBV5-6 | . | TRBJ2-2 | .
CSVAWRPYEQYF | TGCAGCGTTGCTTGGCGCCCCTACGAGCAGTACTTC | TRBV29-1 | . | TRBJ2-7 | .
CASSLTGVSSYEQYF | TGTGCCAGCAGCTTGACAGGAGTCTCCTCCTACGAGCAGTACTTC | TRBV5-4 | once | TRBJ2-7 | .
CASSPGQVYEQYF | TGTGCCAGCTCACCAGGACAGGTCTACGAGCAGTACTTC | TRBV18 | few | TRBJ2-7 | TRBD1
CASSGLAGATGELFF | TGTGCCAGCAGTGGACTAGCGGGAGCAACCGGGGAGCTGTTTTTT | TRBV6-4 | few | TRBJ2-2 | TRBD2
CASSLGGARSNTEAFF | TGCGCCAGCAGCTTGGGAGGGGCACGTTCGAACACTGAAGCTTTCTTT | TRBV5-1 | . | TRBJ1-1 | .
CASGRTVNTGELFF | TGTGCCAGCGGTAGGACAGTGAACACCGGGGAGCTGTTTTTT | TRBV6-1 | . | TRBJ2-2 | .
CASRNRVSNQPQHF | TGTGCCAGCAGGAACAGGGTTAGCAATCAGCCCCAGCATTTT | TRBV6-1 | few | TRBJ1-5 | .
CASSYWGNTIYF | TGTGCCAGCAGTTACTGGGGAAACACCATATATTTT | TRBV6-6 | . | TRBJ1-3 | .
CASSLWGRELFF | TGTGCCAGCAGCTTATGGGGAAGGGAGCTGTTTTTT | TRBV7-2 | few | TRBJ2-2 | .
CASSGGESSNEQFF | TGTGCCAGCAGTGGTGGGGAGAGTAGCAATGAGCAGTTCTTC | TRBV6-2/TRBV6-3 | few | TRBJ2-1 | .
CASSHGTSQETQYF | TGTGCCAGCAGCCACGGGACTTCCCAAGAGACCCAGTACTTC | TRBV5-6 | . | TRBJ2-5 | .
CASSSGNEQFF | TGTGCCAGCAGTTCCGGCAATGAGCAGTTCTTC | TRBV6-5 | few | TRBJ2-1 | .
CATSIGGGSYNEQFF | TGTGCCACCAGTATCGGTGGGGGCTCCTACAATGAGCAGTTCTTC | TRBV6-1 | few | TRBJ2-1 | .
CASSMGRDNEQFF | TGTGCCAGTAGTATGGGGCGGGACAATGAGCAGTTCTTC | TRBV19 | . | TRBJ2-1 | .
CSVEGTDREQYF | TGCAGCGTTGAAGGGACTGACCGCGAGCAGTACTTC | TRBV29-1 | medium-sized | TRBJ2-7 | .
CAWGAGNSYEQYF | TGTGCCTGGGGGGCAGGCAATTCCTACGAGCAGTACTTC | TRBV30 | . | TRBJ2-7 | .
CATSRMTGGFQETQYF | TGTGCCACCAGCAGAATGACAGGGGGGTTCCAAGAGACCCAGTACTTC | TRBV15 | . | TRBJ2-5 | TRBD1
CASSELRGGTEAFF | TGTGCCAGCAGTGAATTGAGAGGGGGGACTGAAGCTTTCTTT | TRBV6-1 | . | TRBJ1-1 | .
CASSPRGQLSTDTQYF | TGCGCCAGCAGCCCCCGGGGACAGTTATCCACAGATACGCAGTATTTT | TRBV4-1 | . | TRBJ2-3 | TRBD1
CASSLLGLAGGEQYF | TGTGCCAGCAGTTTACTGGGACTAGCGGGAGGTGAGCAGTACTTC | TRBV27 | few | TRBJ2-7 | TRBD2
CASSFDSRHQETQYF | TGTGCCAGCAGCTTTGATTCGCGTCACCAAGAGACCCAGTACTTC | TRBV5-4 | . | TRBJ2-5 | .
CASSITRDNEQFF | TGTGCCAGTAGTATCACACGGGACAATGAGCAGTTCTTC | TRBV19 | few | TRBJ2-1 | .
CASSPGDRLREKLFF | TGTGCCAGCAGCCCGGGGGACAGGTTGCGGGAAAAACTGTTTTTT | TRBV5-8 | few | TRBJ1-4 | TRBD1
CASSINLGFNQPQHF | TGTGCCAGTAGTATTAATCTCGGTTTCAATCAGCCCCAGCATTTT | TRBV19 | . | TRBJ1-5 | .
CAISESNGRALDTQYF | TGTGCCATCAGTGAGTCAAACGGGAGGGCCCTAGATACGCAGTATTTT | TRBV6-1 | once | TRBJ2-3 | TRBD2
CASSSKSSGNTIYF | TGTGCCAGCAGCTCCAAGAGCTCTGGAAACACCATATATTTT | TRBV13 | once | TRBJ1-3 | .
CASSDGNTGELFF | TGTGCCAGCAGTGACGGGAACACCGGGGAGCTGTTTTTT | TRBV6-5 | . | TRBJ2-2 | .
CATRKGGGNTGELFF | TGTGCCACCAGGAAAGGGGGTGGGAACACCGGGGAGCTGTTTTTT | TRBV15 | few | TRBJ2-2 | .
CASGGGGHSGANVLTF | TGTGCCAGCGGAGGGGGGGGCCACTCTGGGGCCAACGTCCTGACTTTC | TRBV6-5 | . | TRBJ2-6 | .
CASRDFRDTQYF | TGTGCCAGTCGGGACTTTAGGGATACGCAGTATTTT | TRBV19 | . | TRBJ2-3 | .